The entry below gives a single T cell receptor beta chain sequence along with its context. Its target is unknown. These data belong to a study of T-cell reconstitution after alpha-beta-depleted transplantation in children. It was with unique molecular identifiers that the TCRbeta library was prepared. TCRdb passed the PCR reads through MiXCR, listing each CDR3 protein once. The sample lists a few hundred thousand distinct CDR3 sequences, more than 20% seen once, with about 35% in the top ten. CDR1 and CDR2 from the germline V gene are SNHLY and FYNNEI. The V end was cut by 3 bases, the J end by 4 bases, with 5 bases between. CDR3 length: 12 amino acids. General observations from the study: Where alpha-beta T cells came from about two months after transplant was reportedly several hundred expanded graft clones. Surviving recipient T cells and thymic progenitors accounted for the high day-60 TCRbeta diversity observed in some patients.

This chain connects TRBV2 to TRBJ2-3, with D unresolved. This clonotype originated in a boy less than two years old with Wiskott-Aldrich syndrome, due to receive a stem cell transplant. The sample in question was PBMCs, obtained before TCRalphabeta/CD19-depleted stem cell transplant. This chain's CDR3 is CASSDGPDTQYF. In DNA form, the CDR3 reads TGTGCCAGCAGTGATGGACCAGATACGCAGTATTTT.